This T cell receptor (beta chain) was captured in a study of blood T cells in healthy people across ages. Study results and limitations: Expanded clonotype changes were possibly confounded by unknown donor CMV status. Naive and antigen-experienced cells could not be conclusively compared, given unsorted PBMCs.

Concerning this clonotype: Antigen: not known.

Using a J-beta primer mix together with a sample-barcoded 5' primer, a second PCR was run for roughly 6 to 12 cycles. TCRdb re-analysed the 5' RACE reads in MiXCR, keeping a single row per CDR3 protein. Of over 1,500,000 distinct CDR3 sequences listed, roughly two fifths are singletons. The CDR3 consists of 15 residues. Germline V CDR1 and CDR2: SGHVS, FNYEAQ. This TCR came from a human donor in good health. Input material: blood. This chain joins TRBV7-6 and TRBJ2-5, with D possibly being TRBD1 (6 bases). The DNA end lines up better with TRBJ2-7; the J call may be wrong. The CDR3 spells CASSFSPDSLYEQYF. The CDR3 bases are TGTGCCAGCAGCTTCTCCCCGGACAGCCTATACGAGCAGTACTTC.